A selection of T cell receptor beta chains follows, all from one sample in a study of breast tumors, draining lymph nodes, adjacent tissues. Using its own MiXCR run on the multiplex PCR reads, TCRdb lists one record per CDR3 protein. This table has 190,000 or so distinct CDR3 sequences, around 29% appearing once. Sequenced input: axillary lymph node tissue. The receptor source for this set is a female donor with breast cancer. Some clones in this sample may be carry-over from other donors' samples. Each CDR3 is given with its conserved first and last residue. D genes are given only for firm matches. A clone size is listed for some rows: how often the clone was seen (once, few, many), or a class if it is expanded.

cdr3_nt,cdr3_aa,clone_size,j_call,d_call,v_call
TGTGCCAGCAGTGAAAGAGGGGCGAACACCGGGGAGCTGTTTTTT,CASSERGANTGELFF,-,TRBJ2-2,-,TRBV2
TGTGCCAGCAGTGAAGGCGGACTAGCGGGGAGGCAGACCCAGTACTTC,CASSEGGLAGRQTQYF,many,TRBJ2-5,TRBD2,TRBV6-1
TGTGCCAGCAGCCAAGACTCCAGCGGGCATGGGGAGACCCAGTACTTC,CASSQDSSGHGETQYF,-,TRBJ2-5,-,TRBV3-1
TGTGCCACCAGCAGAGATTGGGGGATCACCTACAACGTCCTGACTTTC,CATSRDWGITYNVLTF,-,TRBJ2-6,-,TRBV15
TGTGCCAGCAGCTCTAGTGGATCGGAGCGGGGGGGTCCCGAAGAGCAGTTCTTC,CASSSSGSERGGPEEQFF,many,TRBJ2-1,TRBD2,TRBV11-3
TGTGCCACCAGCAGAGACCTCGAGCTGGCTGAAGCTTTCTTT,CATSRDLELAEAFF,few,TRBJ1-1,-,TRBV15
TGCAGTGCTAGACCGAGGGACAGGGACCAAGAGACCCAGTACTTC,CSARPRDRDQETQYF,-,TRBJ2-5,TRBD1,TRBV20-1
TGTGCCAGCAGTTTTGGACAGACTAGCACAGATACGCAGTATTTT,CASSFGQTSTDTQYF,-,TRBJ2-3,-,TRBV27
TGCAGTGCTAGAGGGGGAGGGAATAGGACCGAGCAGTACTTC,CSARGGGNRTEQYF,-,TRBJ2-7,TRBD2,TRBV20-1
TGTGCCAGCAGCTTACGGGTCGGCCTAGCGGCGAACACCGGGGAGCTGTTTTTT,CASSLRVGLAANTGELFF,many,TRBJ2-2,TRBD2,TRBV7-2
TGTGCCACCGAAGGAGGGGGAGGGGGCGAGCAGTACTTC,CATEGGGGGEQYF,many,TRBJ2-7,-,TRBV10-3
TGTGCCAGCAGCCCCCGGCAGTTGGTGAACACTGAAGCTTTCTTT,CASSPRQLVNTEAFF,few,TRBJ1-1,-,TRBV7-2
TGTGCCAGCAGCATCGGACTAGCGGTCACAGATACGCAGTATTTT,CASSIGLAVTDTQYF,-,TRBJ2-3,TRBD2,TRBV3-1
TGCAGCGTAGAAGGAAGCGGGGCGACCTACAATGAGCAGTTCTTC,CSVEGSGATYNEQFF,-,TRBJ2-1,TRBD2,TRBV29-1
TGCAGTGCTACTCGCGCGGGGGGGAGGGAGACCCAGTACTTC,CSATRAGGRETQYF,-,TRBJ2-5,TRBD2,TRBV20-1
TGTGTCACTAGCGGGGGCAACACCGGGGAGCTGTTTTTT,CVTSGGNTGELFF,-,TRBJ2-2,TRBD2,TRBV24-1
TGCAGTGCTAGAAGGCGGACAGGGACCACTGAAGCTTTCTTT,CSARRRTGTTEAFF,few,TRBJ1-1,TRBD1,TRBV20-1
TGTGCCAGCAGTCAGGGGGCGCCGACCTACGAGCAGTACTTC,CASSQGAPTYEQYF,many,TRBJ2-7,TRBD1,TRBV6-6
TGCGCCAGCAGCTTGGCCGGGTGGACTAGCGGAACCTACTCGAACACCGGGGAGCTGTTTTTT,CASSLAGWTSGTYSNTGELFF,many,TRBJ2-2,TRBD2,TRBV5-1
TGTGCCAGCACCGGACAGGGTGACGAGCAGTACTTC,CASTGQGDEQYF,-,TRBJ2-7,TRBD1,TRBV6-1
TGTGCCAGCTCGGGGGGGGCCCCCGCAAACACCGGGGAGCTGTTTTTT,CASSGGAPANTGELFF,-,TRBJ2-2,-,TRBV18
TGTGCCAGCAGCTTAGTGCCCACTGGAAACACCGGGGAGCTGTTTTTT,CASSLVPTGNTGELFF,-,TRBJ2-2,-,TRBV7-6
TGTGCCAGTAGTATTACAGGGTGGGGGGCCTACAATGAGCAGTTCTTC,CASSITGWGAYNEQFF,many,TRBJ2-1,-,TRBV19
TGCAGCGTTGAAAAAACAGGGGCGACAGCTTTCTTT,CSVEKTGATAFF,many,TRBJ1-1,TRBD1,TRBV29-1
TGTGCCAGCTCAAGAGCTAGCACAGATACGCAGTATTTT,CASSRASTDTQYF,many,TRBJ2-3,-,TRBV18
TGTGCCAGCAGCTTAGGGCCTAACACCGGGGAGCTGTTTTTT,CASSLGPNTGELFF,many,TRBJ2-2,-,TRBV11-3
TGCAGTGCTAGAGATTACCCGACAGGGGCCGCCTCAGCTTTCTTT,CSARDYPTGAASAFF,-,TRBJ1-1,TRBD1,TRBV20-1
TGTGCCACCAGCAGAAATATAGGGGGAACCTACGAGCAGTACTTC,CATSRNIGGTYEQYF,-,TRBJ2-7,-,TRBV15
TGTGCCAGCAGTTCTAGGACAGGCTTTTTCCCGAGGGGCTACACCTTC,CASSSRTGFFPRGYTF,many,TRBJ1-2,TRBD1,TRBV12-3/TRBV12-4
TGTGCCAGCTCACTGGCCGGGACCTCCGAGCAGTACTTC,CASSLAGTSEQYF,many,TRBJ2-7,-,TRBV18
TGTGCCAGTAGTGAAGCCTCCCTTACAGGGAGCGTGGGGAATGAGCAGTTCTTC,CASSEASLTGSVGNEQFF,-,TRBJ2-1,-,TRBV2
TGTGCCAGCAGTCTAGCGGGGGGGAGCAATGAGCAGTTCTTC,CASSLAGGSNEQFF,-,TRBJ2-1,TRBD2,TRBV25-1
TGTGCCAGCAGTGAGGCTAGCTGGGAAGAGACCCAGTACTTC,CASSEASWEETQYF,many,TRBJ2-5,-,TRBV2
TGTGCCAGCAGCCCTCGACTAGCGGGGGGCCAAGGGTTCTACGAGCAGTACTTC,CASSPRLAGGQGFYEQYF,many,TRBJ2-7,TRBD2,TRBV5-6
TGTGCCAGCAGCTTAGGCGGTCTAGCGGGAGCCGAGGAGCAGTTCTTC,CASSLGGLAGAEEQFF,-,TRBJ2-1,TRBD2,TRBV7-2
TGCAGTGCCGCCTCGGGAGGGGTAGGTTCACCCCTCCACTTT,CSAASGGVGSPLHF,many,TRBJ1-6,-,TRBV20-1
TGTGCCAGCAGTTTACTTGGCCCGGTGGCAGGGGGCGTAGAAAAACTGTTTTTT,CASSLLGPVAGGVEKLFF,-,TRBJ1-4,TRBD1,TRBV28
TGTGCCAGCAGTTTTACAGGGGGAACTAATGAAAAACTGTTTTTT,CASSFTGGTNEKLFF,many,TRBJ1-4,TRBD1,TRBV3-1
TGTGCCAGCAGCGGGACAGGGGGAGGGTCCACTGAAGCTTTCTTT,CASSGTGGGSTEAFF,few,TRBJ1-1,TRBD1,TRBV2
TGTGCCACCAGCCCGTGGGATAACAATGAAAAACTGTTTTTT,CATSPWDNNEKLFF,many,TRBJ1-4,-,TRBV15
TGCAGTGCTAGGGAGGGGGCCGGTTTGGGGTACGAGCAGTACTTC,CSAREGAGLGYEQYF,-,TRBJ2-7,-,TRBV20-1
TGTGCTAGCAGTGACCGGACGGAGTGGCGGGGTGATTCACCCCTCCACTTT,CASSDRTEWRGDSPLHF,-,TRBJ1-6,-,TRBV2
TGTGCCAGCAGCCAAGGCTGGGTAAAAGGAAACACCATATATTTT,CASSQGWVKGNTIYF,many,TRBJ1-3,-,TRBV3-1
TGTGCCAGCGGCAGGGGTAGGGCGGGAGCGAAAGAGCTGTTTTTT,CASGRGRAGAKELFF,-,TRBJ2-2,-,TRBV7-2
TGTGCCAGCAGCTTACGTGTAGGGACCACAGGAGAGACCCAGTACTTC,CASSLRVGTTGETQYF,many,TRBJ2-5,-,TRBV7-9
TGTGCCAGCAGTAGACAGGGGACTGGAAACACCATATATTTT,CASSRQGTGNTIYF,many,TRBJ1-3,TRBD1,TRBV2
TGTGCCAGCAGCGGGGACAGTGGGTTGGAAACACCATATTTT,CASSGDSGLETPYF,few,TRBJ1-3,TRBD1,TRBV14
TGTGCCAGCAGTCGGACAGGGGAGCACACTGAAGCTTTCTTT,CASSRTGEHTEAFF,few,TRBJ1-1,TRBD1,TRBV6-2/TRBV6-3
TGTGCCAGCTCACCGGGGAGGGTAACAACTAATGAAAAACTGTTTTTT,CASSPGRVTTNEKLFF,many,TRBJ1-4,-,TRBV18
TGTGCCGGCAGTTTAGCCTGGACTAGCGTAACAGAGACCCAGTACTTC,CAGSLAWTSVTETQYF,-,TRBJ2-5,TRBD2,TRBV12-3/TRBV12-4
TGCGCCAGCAGCCACGGAGCGGGGGACTCAGATACGCAGTATTTT,CASSHGAGDSDTQYF,many,TRBJ2-3,TRBD2,TRBV4-1
TGTGCCATCAGTGAAGTGGGAGGGGGGACAGATACGCAGTATTTT,CAISEVGGGTDTQYF,-,TRBJ2-3,-,TRBV10-3
TGTGCCACCTGTGATCCCACTAGCGGGGACGAGCAGTACTTC,CATCDPTSGDEQYF,-,TRBJ2-7,TRBD2,TRBV24-1
TGTGCCAGCAACCAAGCTCACAGAGCCGGGGAGCTGTTTTTT,CASNQAHRAGELFF,many,TRBJ2-2,-,TRBV5-7
TGTGCCAGTAGTATCTCCACAGGGGAGAATTCACCCCTCCACTTT,CASSISTGENSPLHF,-,TRBJ1-6,TRBD1,TRBV19
TGTGCCAGCAGTGACACCCTGGCGGTTTACAATGAGCAGTTCTTC,CASSDTLAVYNEQFF,few,TRBJ2-1,-,TRBV6-1
TGTGCCAGCAGCCGTCCTAGCGGGGTCTCCTACAATGAGCAGTTCTTC,CASSRPSGVSYNEQFF,few,TRBJ2-1,TRBD2,TRBV3-1
TGTGCCAGCAGCCACGCCGGGTGGGGACGTTCGAACACTGAAGCTTTCTTT,CASSHAGWGRSNTEAFF,-,TRBJ1-1,-,TRBV7-2
TGTGCCACCAGCAGAGATCGGGGCTACACTGAAGCTTTCTTT,CATSRDRGYTEAFF,-,TRBJ1-1,-,TRBV15
TGTGCCAGCAGCTCCCAGTACTTC,CASSSQYF,once,TRBJ2-5,-,TRBV7-6